Described below is a single T cell receptor beta chain sequence and its context. This clone was picked up one time. Its cognate antigen has yet to be identified. The record has no base qualities; no much larger clone is one base away. The time point label on this specimen signifies: 180 days after allo-HCT. Blood from recipients was drawn about 28 days before transplant and again at days 30, 100 and 180 after transplant. Nuclei Lysis Solution was used to extract genomic DNA from fresh or cryopreserved unfractionated peripheral blood mononuclear cells. The sample originates from a study of T cell clonotyping in hematopoietic cell transplantation (dated by TCRdb to the early 2020s). Regarding the complete study: In the study, more than 130 blood samples were gathered from roughly 40 consecutive transplant recipients and their related donors. Patients were recruited between 2015 and January 2017 and followed until late 2020 or death.

TCR beta CDR3 regions were amplified from genomic DNA with the immunoSEQ assay, a bias-controlled multiplex PCR using V- and J-specific primers. In a second PCR step, the CDR3 amplicons were tagged with a proprietary barcode plus Illumina adapter sequences. An Illumina MiSeq instrument was used for sequencing of the CDR3 libraries. Regarding the original processing steps: Export and quality control were handled in immunoSEQ Analyzer 3.0, while downstream analyses relied on R Bioconductor and Immunarch. Only productive rearrangements in the normalized downsampled data set went into calculating the repertoire metrics. In the normalized cohort, a clonotype counted as pathologically expanded if the clonotype was larger than 5 templates. The Inverse Simpson Index served as the measure of repertoire diversity. CMV-specificity analyses were carried out on the non-normalized data set to capture all clonotypes. TCRdb holds this immuneACCESS table with in-frame rearrangements only. Some clones are missing; in checked studies, unresolved V genes explain under half, and the rest has no known cause. From that table come the V and J calls and clone size; the DNA was used to work out D and trimming. Across this sample there are more than 7,000 clones, with around 85% seen only once. Of the sample, approximately 32% falls within the top ten clones.

General findings and caveats noted by the study authors: Broader posttransplant TCR repertoire diversity was predicted by donor and pretransplant recipient Inverse Simpson Index values. Recipient TCR diversity fell after transplant, with pathologically expanded clonotypes rising progressively from day 30 to day 180. The sample size was limited, and because cells were not sorted, the contributions of CD4 and CD8 repertoires could not be separated. Overlap with donor repertoires was found for only a small fraction of recipient repertoires, with over 97% found to appear de novo at the given depth.

The germline V gene (reference sequence) specifies SEHNR as CDR1 and FQNEAQ as CDR2. Taken from cysteine to phenylalanine, the CDR3 has 13 residues. The retained sequence is limited to the CDR3, 39 bases, with the frame set at the first base. The trim is 1 base for V and 5 bases for J, with a gap of 5 bases between the germline ends. The specimen was PBMCs, collected 180 days after allogeneic stem cell transplant. The receptor was isolated from a female patient between 25 and 45 years old who had an allogeneic stem cell transplant, so the T cells may come from the graft donor. Some clones in this sample may be carry-over from other donors' samples. Here the chain combines TRBV7-9 and TRBJ2-2, with no D gene named confidently. The DNA reads TGTGCCAGCAGCTTAGAGCGTACCGGGGAGCTGTTTTTT. It is translated as CASSLERTGELFF.